This T cell receptor (beta chain) appears in the sequencing data of a study of cytomegalovirus exposure and HLA in healthy donors. Overall study context: Among several hundred genotyped donors, about 83% fell in the Caucasian-associated ancestry cluster.

To note about this clone: The antigen remains undetermined.

General study findings and limits: Immune exposure information available was restricted to CMV serostatus. Near-uniform donor sequencing depth was presumed by presence/absence analyses.

Germline CDR1 is SQVTM and CDR2 is ANQGSEA. The V segment lost 0 bases and the J segment 0 bases; nucleotides outside the gene matches: 5. The CDR3 is 15 residues long. Primers for the PCR totalled 60 Vbeta and 13 Jbeta. Study processing details: Later reanalysis found 75 million to 100 million unique TCR beta chains, around 10 million of them shared. Clones were read by immunoSEQ multiplex PCR, and TCRdb kept only the in-frame ones, dropping some. D and trimming were read from the DNA, whereas the V and J calls and clone size are those reported in that table. The repertoire consists of about 98,000 clones, with 70% occurring once and the leading ten covering 2% to 3%.

This TCR was sampled from a man aged 45-65 years in good health and CMV-seronegative. Sequencing was performed on PBMCs. The genes are TRBV29-1 and TRBJ2-7, with 7 bases fitting TRBD1. This CDR3 reads CSVEDGQASSYEQYF. CDR3 nucleotide sequence: TGCAGCGTTGAAGATGGACAGGCGAGCTCCTACGAGCAGTACTTC.